The 13 T cell receptor beta chains below were found in one sample sequenced in a study of blood T cell repertoires in COVID-19. The protocol was immunoSEQ multiplex PCR, while the TCRdb copy is restricted to in-frame clones and leaves out a portion. The sample has roughly 240,000 clones, just under 90% seen once. Sequencing used PBMCs or T cells enriched from blood (not recorded which). These receptors were collected from a man aged 45-65 years who had been exposed to COVID-19.

The chain couples TRBV2 to TRBJ1-3; D gene ambiguous. Germline V gene lookup returns CDR1 SNHLY and CDR2 FYNNEI. The CDR3 length is 14 residues. V dropped 5 bases and J dropped 0 bases, with 8 bases sitting between them. DNA for the CDR3: TGTGCCAGCAGTTGGGAGATCTCTGGAAACACCATATATTTT. Encoded protein: CASSWEISGNTIYF.

The CDR3 reads CASSYNMGSTEAFF. The CDR3 DNA reads TGTGCCAGCAGCTACAACATGGGGAGCACTGAAGCTTTCTTT. The rearrangement joins TRBV6-6 to TRBJ1-1, with D unclear. Trimming removed 6 bases at V and 4 bases at J, with 15 bases between. This CDR3 is 14 amino acids long. Germline CDR1 reads MNHNY; CDR2 reads SVGAGI (reference sequence).

This clone has a single count. The V gene is TRBV4-1, the J gene TRBJ1-1, with no clear D. Trimming cost V 4 bases and J 4 bases, with 16 bases left between them. Germline-derived CDR1 and CDR2 are MGHRA and YSYEKL. This CDR3 has 15 amino acids. CDR3 sequence reads: CASSRRHGDTTEAFF. CDR3 coding DNA: TGCGCCAGCAGCCGGCGACACGGCGACACCACTGAAGCTTTCTTT.

This chain links TRBV18 with TRBJ1-2; D may be TRBD1 (5 bases). Germline CDR1 is KGHSH and CDR2 is LQKENI. Trimming removed 2 bases from V and 3 bases from J, with 13 bases in between. The CDR3 extends over 15 amino acids. The CDR3 sequence: CASSPYSGTDYGYTF. The CDR3, as DNA: TGTGCCAGCTCACCATACAGCGGGACGGACTATGGCTACACCTTC.

The rearrangement uses TRBV3-1 (or the pseudogene TRBV3-2) and TRBJ1-1; D is perhaps TRBD1 (6 bases). The germline gives CDR1 LGHDT, CDR2 YNNKEL (reference sequence). Trimming left V 2 bases short and J 5 bases short, with 15 bases between. CDR3 size: 15 residues. CDR3 protein: CASSQPFQGWTEAFF. CDR3 nucleotide sequence: TGTGCCAGCAGCCAACCCTTTCAGGGGTGGACTGAAGCTTTCTTT.

The chain joins TRBV24-1 to TRBJ2-5, with unresolved D. The germline CDR1 and CDR2 sequences are KGHDR and SFDVKD. This CDR3 region has 16 residues. V dropped 5 bases and J dropped 2 bases, with 17 bases sitting between them. The CDR3 DNA follows: TGTGCCACCAGTGCCCCCTGGCTATCAGGACAAGAGACCCAGTACTTC. Its protein is CATSAPWLSGQETQYF.

This clone appeared a few times. The gene calls are TRBV9 and TRBJ2-1, with 14 bases identical to TRBD2. This CDR3 spans 15 amino acids. With 2 bases clipped from V and 9 bases from J, the junction kept 4 bases outside the gene matches. Looked up from germline, CDR1 is SGDLS and CDR2 is YYNGEE. Here the CDR3 DNA reads TGTGCCAGCAGCGTTGGGACTAGCGGGAGCCTTGAGCAGTTCTTC. It yields the protein CASSVGTSGSLEQFF.

This clone has a handful of counts. The chain combines TRBV5-4 with TRBJ2-7; D not certain. CDR1 and CDR2 (germline): SGHNT, YYREEE (reference sequence). Deletions cut 4 bases from V and 2 bases from J, with 16 bases between. The CDR3 sequence is 15 residues long. CDR3 nucleotides: TGTGCCAGCAGCAAATTTGGCGGTGCCCCCTACGAGCAGTACTTC. The encoded protein is CASSKFGGAPYEQYF.

The J gene is TRBJ1-2, the V gene TRBV12-3 or TRBV12-4; no definite D call. V was trimmed by 5 bases and J by 10 bases, leaving 17 bases between them. This CDR3 contains 13 residues. The CDR3 here is CASSIRVSFAYTF. The DNA for the CDR3 is TGTGCCAGCAGTATCCGGGTATCTTTTGCCTACACCTTC.

CDR3 nucleotides: TGTGCCAGCAGTTTATGGTCGGGAGCACTGGCCGGGGAGCTGTTTTTT. Protein product: CASSLWSGALAGELFF. The chain combines TRBV28 with TRBJ2-2, with a possible D match to TRBD2 (6 bases). This CDR3 is 16 amino acids long. Trimming took off 0 bases at V and 6 bases at J, with 14 bases between the two ends. Germline V gene data show CDR1 as MDHEN and CDR2 as SYDVKM.

The V call is TRBV2, the J call TRBJ2-2, with 8 bases fitting TRBD1. The CDR3 is made up of 14 amino acids. V shed 5 bases and J 4 bases; nucleotides not matched to a gene: 3. CDR1 is SNHLY and CDR2 is FYNNEI in the germline V gene. CDR3 coding DNA: TGTGCCAGCAGTTGGACAGGGCGCACCGGGGAGCTGTTTTTT. Amino acids: CASSWTGRTGELFF.

J is TRBJ1-2 and V is TRBV7-9; D is unclear. The germline V and J ends were trimmed by 7 bases and 4 bases, with 16 bases remaining between them. The germline V gene has CDR1 SEHNR and CDR2 FQNEAQ (reference sequence). This CDR3 is 14 amino acids long. The CDR3 region has the DNA TGTGCCAGCACCGACTATGAGGTTTCCTATGGCTACACCTTC. Encoded protein: CASTDYEVSYGYTF.

The rearrangement joins TRBV6-1 to TRBJ1-2, with unresolved D. V lost 3 bases and J 1 base, leaving 12 bases between the germline ends. Germline loops: CDR1 MNHNS, CDR2 SASEGT. The CDR3 runs 15 residues. This CDR3 reads CASSEEADLNYGYTF. CDR3 bases: TGTGCCAGCAGTGAGGAGGCAGACCTTAACTATGGCTACACCTTC.